Each of the 5 T cell receptor beta chains below was sequenced from the same sample in a study of monozygotic twins with inflammatory bowel disease. TCRdb reprocessed the 5' RACE reads, keeping one entry per CDR3 protein, no DNA. The listing records approximately 340,000 distinct CDR3 sequences. The specimen was blood. Source of these receptors: a human donor with ulcerative colitis or Crohn's disease, or a healthy co-twin of an affected twin (not recorded which).

The rearrangement uses TRBV12-3 or TRBV12-4 and TRBJ2-1; as DNA is missing, the TRBD1 call by TCRdb cannot be tested. This CDR3 contains 13 residues. The chain's CDR3 is CASSLARRGSQFF.

This chain connects TRBV12-3 or TRBV12-4 to TRBJ2-7; checking the TCRdb D call of TRBD1 is not possible without DNA. The CDR3 covers 14 residues. The CDR3 sequence: CASSLAGGRSEQYF.

The gene calls are TRBV11-2 and TRBJ2-7; the TCRdb D gene call, TRBD1, has no DNA to confirm it. The CDR3 is 17 residues long. Germline assignment: CDR1 SGHAT and CDR2 FQNNGV. The CDR3 loop is CASSPPSGQLPTYEQYF. Complete variable domain (other parts from reference TRBV11-2 and TRBJ2-7): EAGVAQSPRYKIIEKRQSVAFWCNPISGHATLYWYQQILGQGPKLLIQFQNNGVVDDSQLPKDRFSAERLKGVDSTLKIQPAKLEDSAVYLCASSPPSGQLPTYEQYFGPGTRLTVT.

This sequence joins TRBV10-3 and TRBJ1-3. From germline, CDR1 is ENHRY and CDR2 SYGVKD. This CDR3 spans 13 amino acids. The chain's CDR3 is CAISALSGNTIYF.

This chain connects TRBV20-1 to TRBJ2-3; the TRBD1 assignment by TCRdb is unverifiable without DNA. This CDR3 is built from 16 residues. Germline V gives CDR1 DFQATT, CDR2 SNEGSKA (reference sequence). CDR3 loop: CSARTWAGQPVDTQYF.